This T cell receptor beta chain was found in a study of radiation and T cells in renal cell carcinoma. Findings and caveats of the study: Top tumor clonotypes rose in blood 2 weeks post-radiation, then contracted.

As to this clone: Its antigen remains unknown.

Repertoires were generated with immunoSEQ multiplex PCR, while TCRdb's copy carries only in-frame clones and drops some. The sample has over 120,000 clones, about 86% seen once. Time point noted: blood 4 weeks post-SBRT, at nephrectomy. Specified treatment: 15 Gy SBRT to primary tumor, nephrectomy 4 weeks later. Nephrectomy followed 15 Gy stereotactic body radiation by 4 weeks. Radiation-treated patients gave blood at baseline, week 2 and week 4. The CDR3 runs 13 residues. Per the germline V gene, CDR1 is KGHSH and CDR2 is LQKENI. Trimming took off 6 bases at V and 7 bases at J, with 14 bases between the two ends.

The chain combines TRBV18 with TRBJ2-3, with D maybe TRBD2 (5 bases). The TCR was taken from a woman in her 50s with renal cell carcinoma. The source was blood, collected from a patient whose treatment included radiotherapy and nephrectomy. The CDR3 reads CASSTETGNTQYF. The CDR3 nucleotides are TGTGCCAGCTCCACAGAAACGGGGAATACGCAGTATTTT. Based on the CDR3 plus reference TRBV18 and TRBJ2-3, the full variable domain is NAGVMQNPRHLVRRRGQEARLRCSPMKGHSHVYWYRQLPEEGLKFMVYLQKENIIDESGMPKERFSAEFPKEGPSILRIQQVVRGDSAAYFCASSTETGNTQYFGPGTRLTVL.